One and the same sample provided the 19 T cell receptor beta chains below, sequenced in a study of CD8 T cells in ankylosing spondylitis. TCRdb fed the 5' RACE reads into MiXCR, producing one record per CDR3 protein. Among 200,000 to 250,000 distinct CDR3 sequences listed, 15% to 20% were seen once. Study results and caveats: Made up of about eight highly homologous variants, a TCR beta motif appeared characteristic of ankylosing spondylitis blood.

These receptors have no identified antigens. The sample consisted of blood, either unsorted or a sorted T cell fraction (not recorded which). These receptors all come from a male donor with ankylosing spondylitis.

This clonotype was found many times. The J gene is TRBJ2-7, the V gene TRBV21-1; the table gives TRBD2 as D, unverified against the DNA. TRBV21-1 is described as a pseudogene. The CDR3 runs to 20 residues. The CDR3 region is CASSKSPGLAGKEGSYEQYF. In DNA form, the CDR3 reads TGTGCCAGCAGCAAATCTCCGGGACTAGCGGGAAAGGAGGGCTCCTACGAGCAGTACTTC.

In its sample, this clonotype was seen many times. V and J are TRBV27 and TRBJ1-2, with 7 bases fitting TRBD1. Germline V gene sequence: CDR1 MNHEY, CDR2 SMNVEV (reference sequence). The CDR3 is 13 residues long. The J segment lost 5 bases and the V segment lost 5 bases, leaving 5 bases of the junction unmatched. As DNA, the CDR3 is TGTGCCAGCAGTCCAGGGGGTTGGTATGGCTACACCTTC. It yields the protein CASSPGGWYGYTF.

This clonotype was counted at least ten times. This sequence joins TRBV7-8 and TRBJ2-3; 8 bases are a match to TRBD2. Trimming took 6 bases from V and 0 from J; bases not matched to a gene: 5. This CDR3 region has 15 residues. Germline-derived CDR1 and CDR2 are SGHVS and FQNEAQ. CDR3 in DNA: TGTGCCAGCAGTCCCAGCGGGGGTAGCACAGATACGCAGTATTTT. Translated: CASSPSGGSTDTQYF.

The rearrangement joins TRBV29-1 to TRBJ2-7; 7 positions agree with TRBD1. Germline CDR1 and CDR2: SQVTM and ANQGSEA. This CDR3 has 13 residues. The V and J ends lost 5 bases and 4 bases, in that order; junction bases with no gene match: 8. The CDR3 reads CSVLSGTEYEQYF. The CDR3 nucleotides read TGCAGCGTTTTGTCCGGGACAGAGTACGAGCAGTACTTC.

This clonotype was counted between two and nine times. The chain couples TRBV12-3 or TRBV12-4 to TRBJ2-2; TRBD1 might be the D (6 bases). The ends were cut back, 6 bases at V and 4 bases at J, with 15 bases in the middle. CDR3 length equals 15 residues. Here the CDR3 DNA reads TGTGCCAGCAGCCGAGGCGTCAGGGGCACCGGGGAGCTGTTTTTT. Its translation: CASSRGVRGTGELFF.

The chain has TRBV14 and TRBJ2-2; the match to TRBD1 covers 7 bases. Germline trimming cut 4 bases from V and 3 bases from J; bases unmatched to any gene: 8. The CDR3 contains 16 residues. CDR1 and CDR2 (germline): SGHDN, FVKESK. The CDR3 DNA sequence: TGTGCCAGCAGCCCCCAAGACAGGGATTACACCGGGGAGCTGTTTTTT. Translation gives CASSPQDRDYTGELFF.

The rearrangement uses TRBV4-1 and TRBJ1-2; perhaps TRBD1 as D (6 bases). V gave up 0 bases and J gave up 2 bases, with 19 bases separating them. CDR1 is MGHRA, CDR2 YSYEKL, per germline. CDR3 size: 18 residues. CDR3 in DNA: TGCGCCAGCAGCCAAGATTCCCTCTACGGACAGATGAACTATGGCTACACCTTC. Residues: CASSQDSLYGQMNYGYTF.

V usage is TRBV9 and J usage is TRBJ2-5, with D possibly TRBD2 on 5 matching bases. Trimming took off 0 bases at V and 3 bases at J, with 15 bases between the two ends. Germline CDR1 SGDLS, CDR2 YYNGEE. The CDR3 has 16 residues. The CDR3 DNA follows: TGTGCCAGCAGCGTAGGTCTCCTAGCAGCCGAAGAGACCCAGTACTTC. It translates to CASSVGLLAAEETQYF.

This clonotype was observed at least ten times. The gene calls are TRBV29-1 and TRBJ2-7, with 10 bases matching TRBD2. The CDR3 has 13 amino acids. Germline trimming cut 4 bases from V and 6 bases from J; bases unmatched to any gene: 6. Germline CDR1 SQVTM, CDR2 ANQGSEA. The CDR3 region has the DNA TGCAGCGTTGTGGCTAGCGGGAGATTCGAGCAGTACTTC. Protein sequence: CSVVASGRFEQYF.

This rearrangement joins TRBV28 to TRBJ2-1; 7 positions match TRBD1. The germline CDR1 and CDR2 sequences are MDHEN and SYDVKM. With V trimmed by 3 bases and J by 7 bases, 3 bases remained unmatched. There are 13 residues in the CDR3. CDR3 nucleotides: TGTGCCAGCAGTTTGACAGGGCTGAATGAGCAGTTCTTC. It specifies CASSLTGLNEQFF.

This chain joins TRBV6-5 and TRBJ2-7, with D possibly matching TRBD2 (5 bases). This CDR3 is built from 13 residues. Germline CDR1 MNHEY, CDR2 SVGAGI. V was trimmed by 0 bases and J by 5 bases, leaving 8 bases between them. CDR3 amino acids: CASSYSPGNEQYF. The CDR3 DNA reads as TGTGCCAGCAGTTACTCGCCGGGGAACGAGCAGTACTTC.

This clonotype has only a few counts. The chain is built from TRBV10-2 and TRBJ2-4; perhaps TRBD1 as D (6 bases). Germline assignment: CDR1 WSHSY and CDR2 SAAADI. This CDR3 contains 11 residues. The V end was cut by 6 bases, the J end by 9 bases, with 9 bases between. CDR3 protein: CASSTGSIQYF. The CDR3 DNA sequence: TGCGCCAGCAGCACAGGGAGCATTCAGTACTTC.

This clonotype was seen only a few times. The chain employs TRBV12-3 or TRBV12-4 and TRBJ2-7; D not resolved. The CDR3 is 11 residues long. With 8 bases removed from V and 6 bases from J, the gap between germline ends came to 11 bases. In DNA, the CDR3 is TGTGCCAGCGGGATGAGGAGCGAGCAGTACTTC. As protein: CASGMRSEQYF.

As DNA, the CDR3 is TGTGCCATCAGTGAACTAGCGGGAGGTCAAGAGACCCAGTACTTC. This translates into CAISELAGGQETQYF. This sequence joins TRBV10-3 and TRBJ2-5, with 12 bases identical to TRBD2. This CDR3 has 15 residues. CDR1 and CDR2 (germline): ENHRY, SYGVKD. V shed 3 bases and J 2 bases; nucleotides not matched to a gene: 1.

The chain recombines TRBV6-5 with TRBJ2-1; perhaps TRBD1 as D (6 bases). The V end lost 4 bases, the J end lost 6 bases, and 13 bases lay between the germline ends. The length of the CDR3 is 14 residues. Germline CDR1 reads MNHEY; CDR2 reads SVGAGI. CDR3 amino acids: CASSFSQGGNEQFF. DNA of the CDR3: TGTGCCAGCAGTTTTTCACAAGGGGGCAATGAGCAGTTCTTC.

The rearrangement links TRBV9 to TRBJ1-1; D gene ambiguous. With 0 bases removed from V and 0 bases from J, the gap between germline ends came to 18 bases. Germline-derived CDR1 and CDR2 are SGDLS and YYNGEE. This CDR3 has 18 residues. The CDR3 DNA sequence: TGTGCCAGCAGCGTAGATCCTTCGGCAGGCACTATGAACACTGAAGCTTTCTTT. This translates into CASSVDPSAGTMNTEAFF.

The table lists this clonotype with many counts. The CDR3: CASSLGVGSPLHF. The CDR3 DNA follows: TGTGCCAGCAGTTTAGGGGTTGGCTCACCCCTCCACTTT. The chain is built from TRBV28 and TRBJ1-6; no definite D call. Per germline, CDR1 MDHEN and CDR2 SYDVKM. CDR3 length equals 13 residues. V gave up 2 bases and J gave up 10 bases, with 9 bases separating them.

The sample holds a few counts of this clonotype. This chain uses TRBV29-1 with TRBJ1-1; 8 bases match TRBD1. Germline V lookup: CDR1 SQVTM, CDR2 ANQGSEA. The CDR3 totals 15 residues. With 6 bases clipped from V and 3 bases from J, the junction kept 12 bases outside the gene matches. The CDR3 nucleotides read TGCAGCGTGGCATCCGGACAGGGTGAGGACACTGAAGCTTTCTTT. This gives the protein CSVASGQGEDTEAFF.

This clonotype showed up many times. The rearrangement links TRBV12-3 or TRBV12-4 to TRBJ2-2, with D tentatively TRBD2 (5 bases). The CDR3 is 16 residues long. V was pared by 3 bases and J by 1 base, with 12 bases between. The CDR3 DNA sequence: TGTGCCAGCAGTTTCTTGCTAGCCGGGAACACCGGGGAGCTGTTTTTT. Translation gives CASSFLLAGNTGELFF.